By proportion, the clone carrying this T cell receptor beta chain is medium-sized. Its antigen is undetermined. This record belongs to a study of early stage breast cancer tumors. Study-level findings and limits: In about 90% of the 16 patients, blood comparison separated tumor from normal breast.

CDR1 is LNHDA, CDR2 SQIVND, per germline (reference sequence). The junction had 7 bases not matched to a gene; V was cut back by 6 bases and J by 1 base. The CDR3 runs to 15 residues. This table comes from immunoSEQ multiplex PCR, and its TCRdb copy is limited to in-frame clones, with some not included. The sample has over 40,000 clones, 78% seen once; the top ten hold just under 3.5%. This sequence was found in a person aged 40-50 years with breast cancer. This chain uses TRBV19 with TRBJ1-1; 8 positions match TRBD1. Sequencing used blood. The CDR3 is CASSGQGRRNTEAFF. The CDR3 DNA follows: TGTGCCAGTAGCGGACAGGGAAGGCGGAACACTGAAGCTTTCTTT.